This TCR beta chain was identified in a study of patients and donors after allogeneic stem cell transplantation (dated by TCRdb to about 2020). Comment on this clonotype: The antigen it binds to is not known. No much larger clone is present one base from it, and per-base qualities are unavailable.

Receptor libraries were prepared by RT-PCR. Reads for this sample came from a NextSeq 550. TCRdb trimmed public reads at Q25 via fastp, called clones via MiXCR and kept in-frame beta chains. For every CDR3 protein sequence, its rows merge into one entry that carries the most common genes and DNA. A total of under 200,000 distinct CDR3 sequences appear in this sample, 25% to 35% of them only once. Roughly 3.2% of the sample is in the top ten clones. At the junction V is shortened by 4 bases and J by 2 bases; bases outside the gene matches: 6. The CDR1 and CDR2 encoded by the germline V gene are SGHRS and YFSETQ. The CDR3 covers 15 residues, taking in both the cysteine and the phenylalanine. The kept DNA is CDR3 alone, 45 bases in frame from the first base.

The V gene is TRBV5-1 and the J gene is TRBJ2-7, with TRBD2 identical over 10 junction bases. The source of this sequence is a human donor who was either an allogeneic HSCT recipient or a stem cell or donor lymphocyte infusion donor (not recorded which). It is not recorded whose cells these are; they may come from a transplant donor. Sequencing used blood, either unsorted or a sorted T cell fraction (not recorded which). CDR3 sequence: CASSPSGSQTYEQYF. The DNA sequence is as follows: TGCGCCAGCAGCCCTAGCGGGAGTCAAACCTACGAGCAGTACTTC.